Below, 23 T cell receptor beta chains from the same sample are listed, as sequenced in a study of PD-1 blockade in mismatch repair-deficient tumors. Some clones are missing from TCRdb's copy, which holds only in-frame ones; the method was immunoSEQ multiplex PCR. The data contain roughly 130,000 clones, 88% of them singletons. The source material was peripheral blood, sampled 70 to 72 weeks after starting pembrolizumab. These TCRs come from an adult with mismatch repair-deficient cancer.

This clone occurred once. This rearrangement joins TRBV7-2 to TRBJ2-3; 9 bases agree with TRBD2. The CDR3 length is 17 residues. Trimming at V came to 1 base and at J to 3 bases, leaving 8 bases not matched to a gene. CDR1 SGHTA and CDR2 FQGNSA come from the germline V gene. The CDR3 loop is CASSLGFSGSATDTQYF. In DNA form, the CDR3 reads TGTGCCAGCAGCTTAGGATTTAGCGGGAGTGCGACAGATACGCAGTATTTT.

The chain joins TRBV29-1 to TRBJ2-3; 8 nucleotides line up with TRBD2. Germline V gene sequence: CDR1 SQVTM, CDR2 ANQGSEA. The CDR3 has 13 amino acids. Losses at the gene ends were 6 bases for V and 2 bases for J; bases not matched to a gene: 4. In nucleotides, the CDR3 is TGCAGCGTGATGACTAGCGACACAGATACGCAGTATTTT. It encodes CSVMTSDTDTQYF.

This chain uses TRBV6-5 with TRBJ2-7; TRBD1 agrees at 8 bases. The germline V gene has CDR1 MNHEY and CDR2 SVGAGI. This CDR3 contains 16 residues. Trimming at V came to 0 bases and at J to 2 bases, leaving 6 bases not matched to a gene. The DNA of the CDR3 is TGTGCCAGCAGTTACTCGAGGACAGGGATAACCTACGAGCAGTACTTC. Amino acids: CASSYSRTGITYEQYF.

DNA for the CDR3: TGTGCCAGCAGGGCCCCGGGACTTAGCACCGGGGAGCTGTTTTTT. It encodes CASRAPGLSTGELFF. This chain connects TRBV2 to TRBJ2-2; tentatively, D is TRBD2 (6 bases). Germline V gene lookup returns CDR1 SNHLY and CDR2 FYNNEI. Trimming took 6 bases from V and 4 from J, leaving 15 bases between them. This CDR3 has 15 residues.

The chain links TRBV6-4 to TRBJ2-3, with D possibly being TRBD2 (6 bases). CDR3 length: 15 amino acids. Germline CDR1 is MRHNA and CDR2 is SNTAGT. V shed 2 bases and J shed 2 bases, with 11 bases lying between them. This CDR3 reads CASSDGGSDTDTQYF. The CDR3 DNA is TGTGCCAGCAGTGACGGGGGGTCGGACACAGATACGCAGTATTTT.

V and J are TRBV11-2 and TRBJ1-2, with D possibly matching TRBD1 (6 bases). This CDR3 is 13 amino acids long. Trimming removed 0 bases at V and 5 bases at J, with 7 bases between. Germline V gene lookup returns CDR1 SGHAT and CDR2 FQNNGV. CDR3 DNA sequence: TGTGCCAGCAGCTTAGAGACAGGTTATGGCTACACCTTC. This translates into CASSLETGYGYTF.

The chain is built from TRBV27 and TRBJ2-7; D might be TRBD1 or TRBD2, each matching 5 bases. Trimming pared 3 bases from V and 6 bases from J, leaving 15 bases between. The CDR3 length is 14 residues. Germline CDR1 reads MNHEY; CDR2 reads SMNVEV (reference sequence). The CDR3 coding sequence is TGTGCCAGCAGTTTGCAGGGAGTCCCGGGCGAGCAGTACTTC. Translated: CASSLQGVPGEQYF.

V is TRBV11-3 and J is TRBJ2-7, with 9 bases matching TRBD1. This CDR3 comprises 15 residues. V lost 3 bases to trimming and J lost 4 bases; unmatched junction nucleotides: 7. CDR1 is SGHNT, CDR2 YENEEA, per germline. DNA of the CDR3: TGTGCCAGCAGCTTCAACAGGGGGCCCAGTTACGAGCAGTACTTC. Translation gives CASSFNRGPSYEQYF. Using reference TRBV11-3 and TRBJ2-7 for the parts outside the CDR3, the full variable domain is EAGVVQSPRYKIIEKKQPVAFWCNPISGHNTLYWYLQNLGQGPELLIRYENEEAVDDSQLPKDRFSAERLKGVDSTLKIQPAELGDSAVYLCASSFNRGPSYEQYFGPGTRLTVT.

This rearrangement joins TRBV7-2 to TRBJ2-1; tentatively, D is TRBD2 (6 bases). The V gene's germline CDR1 is SGHTA and CDR2 FQGNSA. CDR3 length equals 13 residues. The V end was cut by 8 bases, the J end by 3 bases, with 11 bases between. CDR3: CASARGFYNEQFF. The CDR3 nucleotides are TGTGCCAGCGCGCGGGGATTCTACAATGAGCAGTTCTTC. Looking up the rest from reference TRBV7-2 and TRBJ2-1 gives the full variable domain: GAGVSQSPSNKVTEKGKDVELRCDPISGHTALYWYRQSLGQGLEFLIYFQGNSAPDKSGLPSDRFSAERTGGSVSTLTIQRTQQEDSAVYLCASARGFYNEQFFGPGTRLTVL.

This clone was observed a single time. The chain uses TRBV5-1 and TRBJ2-3; D remains ambiguous. CDR3 length: 14 amino acids. The germline V gene has CDR1 SGHRS and CDR2 YFSETQ. V dropped 1 base and J dropped 6 bases, with 12 bases sitting between them. The CDR3 loop reads CASSLSSVFDTQYF. In DNA, the CDR3 is TGCGCCAGCAGCTTGAGTTCTGTTTTTGATACGCAGTATTTT.

This clone was seen a handful of times. The genes are TRBV2 and TRBJ2-7; D gene uncertain. The V end was cut by 1 base, the J end by 4 bases, with 11 bases between. The CDR3 is 14 residues long. Looked up from germline, CDR1 is SNHLY and CDR2 is FYNNEI. The CDR3 region has the DNA TGTGCCAGCAGTGAAGAGGGCCCAGTTTACGAGCAGTACTTC. Translated, it gives CASSEEGPVYEQYF. The full variable domain, with the rest looked up from reference TRBV2 and TRBJ2-7, is EPEVTQTPSHQVTQMGQEVILRCVPISNHLYFYWYRQILGQKVEFLVSFYNNEISEKSEIFDDQFSVERPDGSNFTLKIRSTKLEDSAMYFCASSEEGPVYEQYFGPGTRLTVT.

V usage is TRBV6-6 and J usage is TRBJ2-2; maybe TRBD1 (6 bases). CDR1 MNHNY and CDR2 SVGAGI come from the germline V gene (reference sequence). Trimming removed 6 bases at V and 6 bases at J, with 17 bases between. This CDR3 contains 15 residues. CDR3 amino acids: CASSEHRDKAGELFF. DNA for the CDR3: TGTGCCAGCAGCGAACACAGGGACAAAGCCGGGGAGCTGTTTTTT.

V and J are TRBV7-9 and TRBJ1-1; perhaps TRBD1 as D (5 bases). Germline V gene lookup returns CDR1 SEHNR and CDR2 FQNEAQ (reference sequence). V lost 9 bases, J lost 1 base, and 15 bases lay in between. The CDR3 runs to 14 residues. CDR3 bases: TGTGCCAGTGGTGTAGGGGCTTCGAACACTGAAGCTTTCTTT. It codes for CASGVGASNTEAFF. Full variable domain (rest looked up from reference TRBV7-9 and TRBJ1-1): DTGVSQNPRHKITKRGQNVTFRCDPISEHNRLYWYRQTLGQGPEFLTYFQNEAQLEKSRLLSDRFSAERPKGSFSTLEIQRTEQGDSAMYLCASGVGASNTEAFFGQGTRLTVV.

The chain employs TRBV15 and TRBJ1-5; no clear D. The CDR3 has 15 amino acids. Trimming took off 2 bases at V and 1 base at J, with 9 bases between the two ends. Germline loops: CDR1 LNHNV, CDR2 YYDKDF (reference sequence). The CDR3: CATSRYTVSNQPQHF. CDR3 nucleotides: TGTGCCACCAGCAGATATACAGTGAGCAATCAGCCCCAGCATTTT.

This chain links TRBV7-6 with TRBJ2-2; D might be TRBD1 (6 bases). The germline CDR1 and CDR2 sequences are SGHVS and FNYEAQ. The CDR3 is 14 residues long. V was cut by 2 bases and J by 7 bases, with 11 bases left in between. The CDR3, as DNA: TGTGCCAGCAGCTTATCAGGGGAAAGCGGGGAGCTGTTTTTT. It yields the protein CASSLSGESGELFF.

The chain has TRBV9 and TRBJ2-3, with 8 positions matching TRBD1. Germline CDR1 SGDLS, CDR2 YYNGEE. This CDR3 contains 18 residues. With 0 bases clipped from V and 3 bases from J, the junction kept 12 bases outside the gene matches. The CDR3 sequence is CASSVAPFQTGETDTQYF. As DNA, the CDR3 is TGTGCCAGCAGCGTAGCTCCATTCCAGACAGGGGAAACAGATACGCAGTATTTT.

This clone was counted only a few times. This chain uses TRBV19 with TRBJ2-3; 9 bases are a match to TRBD2. This CDR3 has 16 amino acids. Losses at the gene ends were 4 bases for V and 4 bases for J; bases not matched to a gene: 9. Germline CDR1 LNHDA, CDR2 SQIVND (reference sequence). CDR3 protein: CASSTIAGEGSDTQYF. In DNA form, the CDR3 reads TGTGCCAGTAGTACAATAGCGGGAGAAGGGTCAGATACGCAGTATTTT.

The chain recombines TRBV7-9 with TRBJ1-1; TRBD1 matches 8 bases. This CDR3 comprises 13 residues. The germline CDR1 and CDR2 sequences are SEHNR and FQNEAQ (reference sequence). The V gene end was trimmed by 8 bases and the J gene end by 5 bases; junction bases not matched to a gene: 7. For the CDR3, the DNA is TGTGCCAGCTCCGATACAGGGGGGACTGAAGCTTTCTTT. This sequence encodes CASSDTGGTEAFF.

The chain recombines TRBV27 with TRBJ2-1; D gene unclear. The CDR3 loop spans 10 amino acids. The germline V gene encodes CDR1 MNHEY and CDR2 SMNVEV (reference sequence). V lost 9 bases, J lost 9 bases, and 9 bases lay in between. The chain's CDR3 is CARDSSEQFF. The CDR3 DNA follows: TGTGCCAGAGACTCCTCTGAGCAGTTCTTC.

In DNA, the CDR3 is TGCAGCGTTGAGGGGTTTTTCGCCTACAATGAGCAGTTCTTC. Its translation is CSVEGFFAYNEQFF. The chain recombines TRBV29-1 with TRBJ2-1; no firm D call. CDR1 SQVTM and CDR2 ANQGSEA come from the germline V gene. The CDR3 runs to 14 residues. V lost 3 bases, J lost 2 bases, and 11 bases lay in between.

This chain's CDR3 is CASSSTASYEQYF. The CDR3 nucleotides are TGTGCCAGCAGTTCGACAGCTTCCTACGAGCAGTACTTC. The chain carries TRBV27 and TRBJ2-7, with D perhaps matching TRBD1 (5 bases). Germline V gene lookup returns CDR1 MNHEY and CDR2 SMNVEV (reference sequence). CDR3 size: 13 residues. The V gene lost 4 bases and the J gene lost 1 base, with 8 bases spanning the gap.

V usage is TRBV4-1 and J usage is TRBJ1-5; no clear D. CDR3 length equals 15 residues. V was pared by 1 base and J by 1 base, with 8 bases between. From germline, CDR1 is MGHRA and CDR2 YSYEKL. For the CDR3, the DNA is TGCGCCAGCAGCCAAGGGGAGTTGAGCAATCAGCCCCAGCATTTT. This sequence encodes CASSQGELSNQPQHF.

V and J are TRBV7-8 and TRBJ1-4; 7 bases map to TRBD1. CDR1 SGHVS and CDR2 FQNEAQ come from the germline V gene. The length of the CDR3 is 15 residues. V dropped 5 bases and J dropped 10; count of bases not matched to a gene: 13. CDR3 sequence (DNA): TGTGCCAGCAGCCAGGAGTCGACAGGGAGTACAAAACTGTTTTTT. Amino acid sequence: CASSQESTGSTKLFF.